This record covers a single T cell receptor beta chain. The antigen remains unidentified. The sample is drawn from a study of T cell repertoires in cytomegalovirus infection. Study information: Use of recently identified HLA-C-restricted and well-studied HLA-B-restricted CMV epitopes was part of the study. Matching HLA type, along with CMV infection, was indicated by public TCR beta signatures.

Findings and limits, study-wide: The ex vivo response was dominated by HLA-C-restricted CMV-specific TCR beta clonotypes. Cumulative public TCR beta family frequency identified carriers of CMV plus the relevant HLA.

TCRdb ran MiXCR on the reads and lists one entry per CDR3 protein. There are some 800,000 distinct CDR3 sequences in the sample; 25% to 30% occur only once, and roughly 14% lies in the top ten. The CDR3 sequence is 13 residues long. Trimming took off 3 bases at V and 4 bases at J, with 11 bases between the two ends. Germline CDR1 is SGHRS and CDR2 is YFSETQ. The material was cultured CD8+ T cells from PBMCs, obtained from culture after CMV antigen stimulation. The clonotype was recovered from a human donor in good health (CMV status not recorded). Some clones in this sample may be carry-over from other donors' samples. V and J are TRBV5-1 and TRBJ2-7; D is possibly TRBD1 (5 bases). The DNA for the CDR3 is TGCGCCAGCAGCTGGACCCAGGGATACGAGCAGTACTTC. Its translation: CASSWTQGYEQYF.